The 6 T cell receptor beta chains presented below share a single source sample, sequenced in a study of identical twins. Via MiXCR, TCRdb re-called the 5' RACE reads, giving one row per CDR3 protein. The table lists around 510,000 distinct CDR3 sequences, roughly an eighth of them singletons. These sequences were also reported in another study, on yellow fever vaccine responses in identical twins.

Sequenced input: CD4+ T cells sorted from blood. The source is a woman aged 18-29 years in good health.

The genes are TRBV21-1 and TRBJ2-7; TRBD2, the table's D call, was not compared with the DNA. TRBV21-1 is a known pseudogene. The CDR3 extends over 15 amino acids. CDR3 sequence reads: CASSLPNKEDYEQYF. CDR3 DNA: TGTGCCAGCAGCCTCCCTAATAAGGAGGACTACGAGCAGTACTTC.

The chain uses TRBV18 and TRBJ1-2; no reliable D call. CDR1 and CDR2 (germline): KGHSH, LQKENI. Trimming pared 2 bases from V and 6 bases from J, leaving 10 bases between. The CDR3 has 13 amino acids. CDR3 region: CASSPIDQNGYTF. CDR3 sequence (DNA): TGTGCCAGCTCACCAATAGATCAAAATGGCTACACCTTC. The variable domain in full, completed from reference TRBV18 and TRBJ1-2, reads NAGVMQNPRHLVRRRGQEARLRCSPMKGHSHVYWYRQLPEEGLKFMVYLQKENIIDESGMPKERFSAEFPKEGPSILRIQQVVRGDSAAYFCASSPIDQNGYTFGSGTRLTVV.

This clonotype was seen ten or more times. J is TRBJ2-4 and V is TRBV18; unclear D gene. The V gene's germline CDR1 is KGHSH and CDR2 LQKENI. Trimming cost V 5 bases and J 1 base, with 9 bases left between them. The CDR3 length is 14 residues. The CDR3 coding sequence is TGTGCCAGCTCATTTGGTTCGGCCAAAAACATTCAGTACTTC. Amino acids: CASSFGSAKNIQYF. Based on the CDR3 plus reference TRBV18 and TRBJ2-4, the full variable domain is NAGVMQNPRHLVRRRGQEARLRCSPMKGHSHVYWYRQLPEEGLKFMVYLQKENIIDESGMPKERFSAEFPKEGPSILRIQQVVRGDSAAYFCASSFGSAKNIQYFGAGTRLSVL.

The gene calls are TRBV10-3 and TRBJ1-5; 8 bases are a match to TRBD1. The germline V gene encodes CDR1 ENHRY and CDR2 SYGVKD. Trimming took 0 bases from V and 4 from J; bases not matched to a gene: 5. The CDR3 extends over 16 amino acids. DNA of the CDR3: TGTGCCATCAGTGAGTCCGGGACAGGTGAGAATCAGCCCCAGCATTTT. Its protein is CAISESGTGENQPQHF.

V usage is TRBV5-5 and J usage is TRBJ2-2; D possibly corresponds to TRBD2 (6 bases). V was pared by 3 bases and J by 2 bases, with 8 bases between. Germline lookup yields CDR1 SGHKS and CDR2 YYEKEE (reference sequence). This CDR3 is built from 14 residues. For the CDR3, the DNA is TGTGCCAGCAGCTGGACTACCAACACCGGGGAGCTGTTTTTT. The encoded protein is CASSWTTNTGELFF. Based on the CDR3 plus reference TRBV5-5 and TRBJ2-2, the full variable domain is DAGVTQSPTHLIKTRGQQVTLRCSPISGHKSVSWYQQVLGQGPQFIFQYYEKEERGRGNFPDRFSARQFPNYSSELNVNALLLGDSALYLCASSWTTNTGELFFGEGSRLTVL.

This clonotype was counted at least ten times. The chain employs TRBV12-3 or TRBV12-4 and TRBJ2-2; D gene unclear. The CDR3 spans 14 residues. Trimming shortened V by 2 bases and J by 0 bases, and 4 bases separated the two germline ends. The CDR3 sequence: CASSLFPNTGELFF. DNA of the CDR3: TGTGCCAGCAGTTTATTCCCGAACACCGGGGAGCTGTTTTTT.